This T cell receptor beta chain was identified in a study of cytomegalovirus exposure and HLA in healthy donors. V lost 7 bases, J lost 6 bases, and 6 bases stayed unmatched. The CDR3 covers 13 residues. Germline V gene data show CDR1 as ENHRY and CDR2 as SYGVKD. PCR involved 60 Vbeta and 13 Jbeta primers. Produced via immunoSEQ multiplex PCR; TCRdb's table is partial and in-frame only. The top ten clones hold approximately 5.1% of a sample with roughly 160,000 clones, 73% of them seen once. General study results and limits: 150 or so TCR beta chains were listed as cytomegalovirus-associated. TCR beta chains associated with HLA were, in a later analysis, more clonally expanded than equally common others. A previous analysis found most TCR beta V segments productive roughly 87% or roughly 30% of the time. A later analysis reportedly found that, within productive TCRs, an Asian-associated ancestry cluster had fewer N-insertions than the mean observed across the approximately 700 donors.

In the case of this clone: Its antigen is as yet unknown.

The sequence was obtained from a woman aged 18-30 years in good health and CMV-seropositive. Sequences were obtained from PBMCs. The rearrangement links TRBV10-3 to TRBJ1-2; the match to TRBD1 covers 9 bases. This CDR3 reads CAITGQGADGYTF. CDR3 nucleotide sequence: TGTGCCATCACGGGACAGGGTGCGGATGGCTACACCTTC.